One T cell receptor beta chain is described in this entry. Its antigen remains unidentified. This record comes from a study of OX40 agonist ivuxolimab in advanced cancers. Study information: Ivuxolimab was administered intravenously to patients at 0.01 to 10 mg/kg every 2 weeks. Study-wide findings and caveats: Some of the lowest clonal expansion was seen in partial responders at 0.1-3.0 mg/kg. Some patients who did not respond also had low normalized T-cell clonal expansion. Clonal expansion was seen in CD4+ and CD8+ blood T cells by week 6 at 0.1 to 3.0 mg/kg.

CDR1 and CDR2 (germline): MDHEN, SYDVKM. V gave up 1 base and J gave up 0 bases, with 12 bases separating them. The CDR3 extends over 16 amino acids. The repertoire was sequenced with immunoSEQ multiplex PCR; TCRdb's copy has only in-frame clones and lacks some. The table records more than 40,000 clones, about 88% of them present only once. Material: CD4+ or CD8+ T cells sorted from blood, obtained in a trial of the OX40 agonist ivuxolimab. The chain links TRBV28 to TRBJ1-1, with D possibly matching TRBD1 (6 bases). The receptor was isolated from an adult with an advanced solid tumor such as melanoma, head and neck, liver or kidney cancer. As DNA, the CDR3 is TGTGCCAGCAGTTTATTTGGGGGGGCCTTGAACACTGAAGCTTTCTTT. Translating gives CASSLFGGALNTEAFF.